One and the same sample provided the 13 T cell receptor beta chains below, sequenced in a study of blood T cell repertoires in COVID-19. The protocol was immunoSEQ multiplex PCR, while the TCRdb copy is restricted to in-frame clones and leaves out a portion. Among roughly 100,000 clones listed, 87% were seen once. What was sequenced was peripheral blood. The receptors derive from a man aged 45-65 years in a cohort sampled during active COVID-19.

In this sample, this clone turned up a few times. V and J are TRBV5-4 and TRBJ1-2; D is possibly TRBD1 (6 bases). Germline CDR1 is SGHNT and CDR2 is YYREEE (reference sequence). Trimming shortened V by 1 base and J by 6 bases, and 10 bases separated the two germline ends. This CDR3 spans 13 amino acids. This chain's CDR3 is CASSLNRVNGYTF. The CDR3 DNA is TGTGCCAGCAGCTTGAACAGGGTGAATGGCTACACCTTC.

The V call is TRBV28, the J call TRBJ1-5; 10 nucleotides line up with TRBD1. This CDR3 is 14 amino acids long. Trimming at V came to 5 bases and at J to 7 bases, leaving 5 bases not matched to a gene. Germline V gene lookup returns CDR1 MDHEN and CDR2 SYDVKM. The CDR3 sequence: CASSGDRGRQPQHF. The CDR3 region has the DNA TGTGCCAGCAGTGGGGACAGGGGACGCCAGCCCCAGCATTTT.

This clone has just a few counts. The genes are TRBV7-9 and TRBJ1-1; 8 nucleotides match TRBD1. The trim removed 5 bases at V and 0 bases at J, leaving 2 bases unmatched. CDR3 length: 14 amino acids. Germline CDR1 and CDR2: SEHNR and FQNEAQ (reference sequence). CDR3 loop: CASSDRGMNTEAFF. CDR3 bases: TGTGCCAGCAGCGACAGGGGCATGAACACTGAAGCTTTCTTT.

The chain joins TRBV10-3 to TRBJ2-5; D might be TRBD2 (5 bases). V was trimmed by 4 bases and J by 5 bases, leaving 11 bases between them. The CDR3 loop spans 13 amino acids. Germline V CDR1 and CDR2: ENHRY, SYGVKD. The CDR3 spells CAISVTSTETQYF. The CDR3 DNA follows: TGTGCCATCAGTGTTACTAGTACTGAGACCCAGTACTTC.

The CDR3 loop reads CASSLGTVNGGELFF. CDR3 DNA: TGTGCCAGCAGCCTCGGGACAGTTAATGGCGGGGAGCTGTTTTTT. The chain combines TRBV7-9 with TRBJ2-2; TRBD1 agrees at 7 bases. CDR1 is SEHNR and CDR2 is FQNEAQ in the germline V gene (reference sequence). The junction had 10 bases not matched to a gene; V was cut back by 5 bases and J by 7 bases. The CDR3 totals 15 residues.

This chain uses TRBV19 with TRBJ1-1; possible D gene TRBD1, 6 bases. Germline-derived CDR1 and CDR2 are LNHDA and SQIVND (reference sequence). The CDR3 covers 15 residues. Trimming took off 5 bases at V and 4 bases at J, with 17 bases between the two ends. The CDR3, as DNA: TGTGCCAGTAGTCCGCAGGGGTTAATCGGCACTGAAGCTTTCTTT. Its protein product is CASSPQGLIGTEAFF.

The chain employs TRBV7-9 and TRBJ2-7; the match to TRBD2 covers 10 bases. CDR3 length equals 14 residues. Germline V lookup: CDR1 SEHNR, CDR2 FQNEAQ (reference sequence). The V gene end was trimmed by 5 bases and the J gene end by 3 bases; junction bases not matched to a gene: 4. CDR3 nucleotides: TGTGCCAGCAGCCTTAGCGGGGGGAGCTACGAGCAGTACTTC. It encodes CASSLSGGSYEQYF. The full variable domain, in which reference TRBV7-9 and TRBJ2-7 provide the parts outside the CDR3, is DTGVSQNPRHKITKRGQNVTFRCDPISEHNRLYWYRQTLGQGPEFLTYFQNEAQLEKSRLLSDRFSAERPKGSFSTLEIQRTEQGDSAMYLCASSLSGGSYEQYFGPGTRLTVT.

The CDR3 here is CASSREIYEQYF. CDR3 nucleotides: TGCGCCAGCAGCAGGGAGATCTACGAGCAGTACTTC. The rearrangement links TRBV5-1 to TRBJ2-7; TRBD2 might be the D (5 bases). The CDR3 covers 12 residues. Germline CDR1 reads SGHRS; CDR2 reads YFSETQ. V was cut by 4 bases and J by 3 bases, with 8 bases left in between.

The V and J genes are TRBV11-3 and TRBJ1-3; possible D gene TRBD1, 6 bases. V was trimmed by 5 bases and J by 4 bases, leaving 15 bases between them. The CDR3 has 15 residues. CDR1 and CDR2 (germline): SGHNT, YENEEA. The CDR3 here is CASSLGGQRGNTIYF. CDR3 sequence (DNA): TGTGCCAGCAGCCTGGGGGGGCAGAGAGGAAACACCATATATTTT.

This chain links TRBV11-2 with TRBJ2-1, with D hard to call. Trimming removed 2 bases at V and 6 bases at J, with 14 bases between. This CDR3 is 15 amino acids long. The germline CDR1 and CDR2 sequences are SGHAT and FQNNGV. The CDR3 loop is CASSLPSVFGNEQFF. Written as DNA, the CDR3 is TGTGCCAGCAGCTTACCGAGTGTTTTCGGCAATGAGCAGTTCTTC.

This sequence joins TRBV6-6 and TRBJ1-1; the match to TRBD1 covers 8 bases. The V gene's germline CDR1 is MNHNY and CDR2 SVGAGI (reference sequence). J was trimmed by 4 bases and V by 7 bases; bases with no gene match: 11. There are 15 residues in the CDR3. Written as DNA, the CDR3 is TGTGCCAGCAAAGGAACTCAGGGGGCTACCACTGAAGCTTTCTTT. It codes for CASKGTQGATTEAFF.

This clone has just one count. The CDR3 coding sequence is TGTGCCAGCAAATCATCCAGGAGGGCTCACAATCAGCCCCAGCATTTT. Protein product: CASKSSRRAHNQPQHF. The chain links TRBV2 to TRBJ1-5; no clear D. V was trimmed by 7 bases and J by 3 bases, leaving 19 bases between them. From germline, CDR1 is SNHLY and CDR2 FYNNEI. CDR3 length equals 16 residues.

The rearrangement uses TRBV4-3 and TRBJ1-2; no firm D call. Germline V CDR1 and CDR2: LGHNA, YSLEER. Trimming took off 0 bases at V and 6 bases at J, with 8 bases between the two ends. There are 13 residues in the CDR3. The CDR3 here is CASSQDRGNGYTF. CDR3 in DNA: TGCGCCAGCAGCCAAGACCGGGGAAATGGCTACACCTTC.